These 28 T cell receptor beta chains were sequenced from one sample in a study of vaccination and CD4 T cells after COVID-19. Noted time point: late sampling 161 to 241 days after vaccination in three convalescent patients. TCRdb processed the PCR reads anew with MiXCR; each CDR3 protein has one entry. The sample gives approximately 36,000 distinct CDR3 sequences, 36% of which show up once; about 5.3% is in the top ten. This specimen was CD4+ T cells from blood, taken about 7 months after SARS-CoV-2 vaccination. The receptor set was obtained from a human donor who had recovered from COVID-19.

The gene calls are TRBV6-5 and TRBJ1-1; D perhaps matches TRBD1 (6 bases). The germline CDR1 and CDR2 sequences are MNHEY and SVGAGI. V was pared by 6 bases and J by 4 bases, with 15 bases between. The CDR3 covers 14 residues. CDR3 in amino acids: CASRYRDMVTEAFF. The CDR3 DNA follows: TGTGCCAGCAGGTACCGGGACATGGTCACTGAAGCTTTCTTT.

Only a few counts were recorded for this clonotype. This chain joins TRBV20-1 and TRBJ2-1; 8 bases fit TRBD1. V was pared by 5 bases and J by 4 bases, with 4 bases of the junction left unmatched. This CDR3 is built from 13 residues. CDR1 is DFQATT, CDR2 SNEGSKA, per germline (reference sequence). The CDR3 DNA reads TGCAGTGCTGGCCGGGACAGGTACAATGAGCAGTTCTTC. This gives the protein CSAGRDRYNEQFF.

This clonotype was counted a few times. V gene TRBV20-1 combines with J gene TRBJ2-3; possibly TRBD2 for D (6 bases). CDR1 is DFQATT, CDR2 SNEGSKA, per germline (reference sequence). V was cut by 5 bases and J by 5 bases, with 8 bases left in between. There are 11 residues in the CDR3. CDR3 sequence: CSARLVDTQYF. In DNA form, the CDR3 reads TGCAGTGCTCGACTAGTAGATACGCAGTATTTT.

The chain combines TRBV4-1 with TRBJ1-1, with unresolved D. Trimming left V 1 base short and J 5 bases short, with 5 bases between. CDR1 MGHRA and CDR2 YSYEKL come from the germline V gene. The CDR3 is 12 amino acids. The CDR3 protein is CASSQAGTEAFF. CDR3 nucleotides: TGCGCCAGCAGCCAAGCGGGGACTGAAGCTTTCTTT.

A few counts support this clonotype. The CDR3 DNA follows: TGTGCCAGCAGTTTATGGGGGTTGGGGGAGACCCAGTACTTC. This sequence encodes CASSLWGLGETQYF. This rearrangement joins TRBV28 to TRBJ2-5; D gene uncertain. The length of the CDR3 is 14 residues. The germline V gene encodes CDR1 MDHEN and CDR2 SYDVKM. Trimming took off 0 bases at V and 5 bases at J, with 10 bases between the two ends.

This clonotype qualifies as medium-sized. This rearrangement joins TRBV6-2 or TRBV6-3 to TRBJ2-1; 8 bases map to TRBD2. J was trimmed by 0 bases and V by 5 bases; bases with no gene match: 0. This CDR3 contains 14 residues. Per the germline V gene, CDR1 is MNHEY and CDR2 is SVGEGT. This CDR3 is CASSSGSSYNEQFF. The CDR3 bases are TGTGCCAGCAGTAGCGGGAGCTCCTACAATGAGCAGTTCTTC.

This clonotype occurred once. V and J are TRBV29-1 and TRBJ2-1, with D unresolved. Trimming shortened V by 6 bases and J by 7 bases, and 10 bases separated the two germline ends. The CDR3 totals 11 residues. Per germline, CDR1 SQVTM and CDR2 ANQGSEA. The CDR3 sequence is CSVTDVNEQFF. CDR3 bases: TGCAGCGTAACGGATGTTAATGAGCAGTTCTTC.

This clonotype was found a few times. This chain joins TRBV15 and TRBJ1-6, with D unresolved. V dropped 0 bases and J dropped 10 bases, with 13 bases sitting between them. The CDR3 is 15 residues long. Per the germline V gene, CDR1 is LNHNV and CDR2 is YYDKDF (reference sequence). CDR3 nucleotide sequence: TGTGCCACCAGCAGAGAGGGGTTAGACATATCACCCCTCCACTTT. It is translated as CATSREGLDISPLHF. Filled out from reference TRBV15 and TRBJ1-6, the complete variable domain reads DAMVIQNPRYQVTQFGKPVTLSCSQTLNHNVMYWYQQKSSQAPKLLFHYYDKDFNNEADTPDNFQSRRPNTSFCFLDIRSPGLGDTAMYLCATSREGLDISPLHFGNGTRLTVT.

V is TRBV6-5 and J is TRBJ2-7; D is uncertain. This CDR3 has 13 amino acids. Per the germline V gene, CDR1 is MNHEY and CDR2 is SVGAGI. The V gene lost 2 bases and the J gene lost 2 bases, with 7 bases spanning the gap. CDR3 sequence (DNA): TGTGCCAGCAGTTACGCCGTAGCCTACGAGCAGTACTTC. Residues: CASSYAVAYEQYF.

This sequence joins TRBV20-1 and TRBJ2-3; TRBD1 agrees at 7 bases. This CDR3 region has 15 residues. J lost 3 bases, V lost 6 bases, and 12 bases had no gene match. Germline V gives CDR1 DFQATT, CDR2 SNEGSKA (reference sequence). CDR3 DNA: TGCAGTGCAAACACGGGACAGACCACAACAGATACGCAGTATTTT. Protein sequence: CSANTGQTTTDTQYF.

The chain joins TRBV7-8 to TRBJ2-1, with D tentatively TRBD1 or TRBD2 (5 bases each). V shed 5 bases and J shed 9 bases, with 8 bases lying between them. The CDR3 length is 11 residues. From germline, CDR1 is SGHVS and CDR2 FQNEAQ. The CDR3 nucleotides are TGTGCCAGCAGCCCGAGGGGTGAGCAGTTCTTC. It yields the protein CASSPRGEQFF.

The rearrangement links TRBV6-1 to TRBJ1-2; the D is unclear. V lost 6 bases and J 8 bases, leaving 10 bases between the germline ends. Germline loops: CDR1 MNHNS, CDR2 SASEGT. This CDR3 region has 11 residues. In DNA, the CDR3 is TGTGCCAGCAGGGACTTGGGAGGCTACACCTTC. This gives the protein CASRDLGGYTF.

This clonotype was counted between two and nine times. The V call is TRBV20-1, the J call TRBJ2-7; 9 positions match TRBD1. Germline loops: CDR1 DFQATT, CDR2 SNEGSKA (reference sequence). The CDR3 has 14 residues. Trimming at V came to 5 bases and at J to 3 bases, leaving 8 bases not matched to a gene. CDR3 protein: CSAALRDRVYEQYF. The CDR3 region has the DNA TGCAGTGCTGCCCTTAGGGACAGGGTCTACGAGCAGTACTTC.

This sequence joins TRBV5-4 and TRBJ1-2; a possible D gene is TRBD1 (5 bases). CDR1 and CDR2 (germline): SGHNT, YYREEE (reference sequence). CDR3 length equals 16 residues. The V end lost 4 bases, the J end lost 4 bases, and 20 bases lay between the germline ends. The CDR3 nucleotides are TGTGCCAGCAGCCGGATCGCGGCGACAGACCTCTATGGCTACACCTTC. This translates into CASSRIAATDLYGYTF.

This clonotype ranks as medium-sized. The genes are TRBV21-1 and TRBJ2-5; no DNA check was done on the table's D call, TRBD2. TRBV21-1 is annotated as a pseudogene. The CDR3 loop spans 17 amino acids. For the CDR3, the DNA is TGTGCCAGCAGCAAAGCCCCACTAGCGGGAGCCCCAGAGACCCAGTACTTC. It specifies CASSKAPLAGAPETQYF.

The chain recombines TRBV7-2 with TRBJ1-5; TRBD1 matches 10 bases. This CDR3 has 16 residues. Germline-derived CDR1 and CDR2 are SGHTA and FQGNSA. The J segment lost 7 bases and the V segment lost 1 base, leaving 7 bases of the junction unmatched. CDR3 loop: CASSLETGTGDQPQHF. The CDR3, as DNA: TGTGCCAGCAGCTTAGAAACCGGGACAGGGGACCAGCCCCAGCATTTT.

This clonotype was recorded a few times. The rearrangement links TRBV7-3 to TRBJ2-5, with TRBD2 matching over 8 bases. The germline CDR1 and CDR2 sequences are SGHTA and FQGTGA. With 5 bases clipped from V and 1 base from J, the junction kept 12 bases outside the gene matches. The CDR3 spans 17 residues. The CDR3 DNA is TGTGCCAGCAGCCTCAACCCAAGCGGGAGAGTCCAAGAGACCCAGTACTTC. Translated, it gives CASSLNPSGRVQETQYF.

This clonotype was counted a few times. This chain connects TRBV7-6 to TRBJ2-2; a weak D match, TRBD2 (6 bases). The ends were cut back, 5 bases at V and 6 bases at J, with 10 bases in the middle. Germline lookup yields CDR1 SGHVS and CDR2 FNYEAQ. CDR3 length: 13 residues. CDR3 residues: CASSPRGAGELFF. The CDR3 coding sequence is TGTGCCAGCAGCCCCCGCGGGGCCGGGGAGCTGTTTTTT. The full variable domain, its missing parts supplied by reference TRBV7-6 and TRBJ2-2, is GAGVSQSPRYKVTKRGQDVALRCDPISGHVSLYWYRQALGQGPEFLTYFNYEAQQDKSGLPNDRFSAERPEGSISTLTIQRTEQRDSAMYRCASSPRGAGELFFGEGSRLTVL.

This clonotype was seen a handful of times. The rearrangement links TRBV6-5 to TRBJ2-1, with D uncertain. Trimming cost V 4 bases and J 10 bases, with 14 bases left between them. Germline assignment: CDR1 MNHEY and CDR2 SVGAGI. This CDR3 has 13 amino acids. Written as DNA, the CDR3 is TGTGCCAGCAGTTCCTTCCTACTTAGAGAGCAGTTCTTC. It is translated as CASSSFLLREQFF.

The rearrangement joins TRBV28 to TRBJ2-2; D is undetermined. CDR3 size: 14 residues. Deletions cut 4 bases from V and 4 bases from J, with 10 bases between. Germline CDR1 reads MDHEN; CDR2 reads SYDVKM. The CDR3 sequence is CASSYADPTGELFF. As DNA, the CDR3 is TGTGCCAGCAGTTACGCAGACCCCACCGGGGAGCTGTTTTTT.

This clonotype was found a few times. This rearrangement joins TRBV19 to TRBJ1-5, with 10 bases matching TRBD1. CDR1 and CDR2 from the germline V gene are LNHDA and SQIVND (reference sequence). The trim removed 0 bases at V and 10 bases at J, leaving 18 bases unmatched. The CDR3 is made up of 19 amino acids. CDR3 region: CASSIDRDRGTIRSGPQHF. As DNA, the CDR3 is TGTGCCAGTAGTATAGATCGGGACAGGGGAACGATACGGTCAGGCCCCCAGCATTTT.

The sample holds a few counts of this clonotype. In DNA, the CDR3 is TGTGCCAGCAGTAACCCCCGGACTAGCGGGAGCGGGGTCGCAGATACGCAGTATTTT. This translates into CASSNPRTSGSGVADTQYF. This chain links TRBV28 with TRBJ2-3; 13 bases fit TRBD2. The CDR3 loop spans 19 amino acids. CDR1 MDHEN and CDR2 SYDVKM come from the germline V gene. V shed 5 bases, J shed 4 bases, and the junction held 15 bases outside the gene matches.

V gene TRBV27 combines with J gene TRBJ1-2; D is unclear. Germline CDR1 reads MNHEY; CDR2 reads SMNVEV (reference sequence). The V end lost 0 bases, the J end lost 8 bases, and 16 bases lay between the germline ends. This CDR3 contains 15 residues. CDR3 bases: TGTGCCAGCAGTTTATCCCTCACACCGATCGACGGCTACACCTTC. Translation gives CASSLSLTPIDGYTF.

This clonotype turned up a few times. The gene calls are TRBV6-5 and TRBJ2-1; perhaps TRBD2 as D (6 bases). This CDR3 is 14 amino acids long. V was shortened by 4 bases and J by 5 bases, with 12 bases between the two germline ends. The V gene's germline CDR1 is MNHEY and CDR2 SVGAGI. The CDR3 DNA reads as TGTGCCAGCAGTTGGACTATGGCCGACAATGAGCAGTTCTTC. It is translated as CASSWTMADNEQFF.

This chain joins TRBV20-1 and TRBJ1-5; 7 bases are a match to TRBD1. The V gene's germline CDR1 is DFQATT and CDR2 SNEGSKA (reference sequence). The V and J ends lost 6 bases and 2 bases, in that order; junction bases with no gene match: 13. The CDR3 is 16 residues long. This CDR3 reads CSAGDSPRYGNQPQHF. DNA for the CDR3: TGCAGTGCCGGGGACAGCCCAAGATATGGCAATCAGCCCCAGCATTTT.

In this sample, this clonotype turned up a few times. The chain carries TRBV7-8 and TRBJ2-7, with D possibly called TRBD1 or TRBD2 (6 bases each). In germline, CDR1 is SGHVS, CDR2 FQNEAQ. This CDR3 spans 15 amino acids. V dropped 0 bases and J dropped 2 bases, with 11 bases sitting between them. CDR3 coding DNA: TGTGCCAGCAGCTTAGCAGGGGGGCCCCCCTACGAGCAGTACTTC. This gives the protein CASSLAGGPPYEQYF. Drawing the rest from reference TRBV7-8 and TRBJ2-7, the complete variable domain is GAGVSQSPRYKVAKRGQDVALRCDPISGHVSLFWYQQALGQGPEFLTYFQNEAQLDKSGLPSDRFFAERPEGSVSTLKIQRTQQEDSAVYLCASSLAGGPPYEQYFGPGTRLTVT.

The chain's CDR3 is CASSSQTGLYNEQFF. CDR3 sequence (DNA): TGTGCCAGCAGCTCACAGACAGGGCTCTACAATGAGCAGTTCTTC. J is TRBJ2-1 and V is TRBV6-1; 7 bases agree with TRBD1. CDR1 is MNHNS and CDR2 is SASEGT in the germline V gene. The CDR3 length is 15 residues. The trim removed 6 bases at V and 3 bases at J, leaving 8 bases unmatched.

V and J are TRBV7-2 and TRBJ1-6; D is possibly TRBD1 (5 bases). The CDR3 consists of 15 residues. From germline, CDR1 is SGHTA and CDR2 FQGNSA. Trimming removed 4 bases at V and 7 bases at J, with 14 bases between. The chain's CDR3 is CASSSTGAQNSPLHF. The CDR3 DNA follows: TGTGCCAGCAGCTCTACCGGGGCTCAAAATTCACCCCTCCACTTT.